This T cell receptor (beta chain) was sequenced in a study of pediatric ulcerative colitis. Study outcomes and limitations: In rectum, acute severe colitis had expanded clones and less diversity.

With respect to this clone: Its antigen is not identified.

During colonoscopy, one to two rectal pinch biopsies were collected. Profiling relied on immunoSEQ multiplex PCR, and the TCRdb table lists in-frame clones only, not all of them. Among roughly 45,000 clones, 78% were seen once, and the ten largest hold 3% to 4.5%. This TCR was recovered from a girl between 5 and 17 years old with moderate ulcerative colitis. What was sequenced was gut tissue.

CDR3 nucleotide sequence: TGCGCCAGCAGCTTGGGTTATAACTACGAGCAGTACTTC. The encoded protein is CASSLGYNYEQYF. The chain carries TRBV5-1 and TRBJ2-7; D not resolved. Trimming left V 0 bases short and J 3 bases short, with 7 bases between. Looked up from germline, CDR1 is SGHRS and CDR2 is YFSETQ. CDR3 length: 13 amino acids.